The 12 T cell receptor beta chains in this list originate from one sample, sequenced in a study of graft-versus-host responses after intestinal transplantation. Clones were sequenced by immunoSEQ multiplex PCR, and TCRdb holds only the in-frame ones, with some missing. The sample lists 90,000 to 95,000 clones, roughly 91% occurring once. Their antigen targets remain unknown. The sample in question was unstimulated CD8+ T cells sorted from spleen or lymph node cells, obtained before intestinal transplant. Receptors were obtained from a human donor who received an intestinal transplant.

The CDR3 here is CASSAGTDNEQFF. DNA of the CDR3: TGTGCCAGCAGTGCCGGGACAGACAATGAGCAGTTCTTC. The J gene is TRBJ2-1, the V gene TRBV9; TRBD1 agrees at 7 bases. The CDR3 spans 13 residues. V trimming: 5 bases; J trimming: 5 bases; junction bases outside the gene matches: 4. In germline, CDR1 is SGDLS, CDR2 YYNGEE.

This sequence joins TRBV6-1 and TRBJ2-7; D is unclear. The germline gives CDR1 MNHNS, CDR2 SASEGT. V gave up 5 bases and J gave up 0 bases, with 8 bases separating them. CDR3 size: 13 residues. In DNA form, the CDR3 reads TGTGCCAGCAGTCCCCACACCTCCTACGAGCAGTACTTC. Its translation is CASSPHTSYEQYF.

This clone has only one observation. This chain connects TRBV16 to TRBJ1-2; D is undetermined. Germline-derived CDR1 and CDR2 are KGHSY and FQNENV. The V gene lost 2 bases and the J gene lost 1 base, with 5 bases spanning the gap. The CDR3 runs to 13 residues. CDR3 sequence (DNA): TGTGCCAGCAGCCAAAACAATAACTATGGCTACACCTTC. It encodes CASSQNNNYGYTF. The variable domain in full, completed from reference TRBV16 and TRBJ1-2, reads GEEVAQTPKHLVRGEGQKAKLYCAPIKGHSYVFWYQQVLKNEFKFLISFQNENVFDETGMPKERFSAKCLPNSPCSLEIQATKLEDSAVYFCASSQNNNYGYTFGSGTRLTVV.

This clone was counted once. This chain links TRBV19 with TRBJ1-5; D is unresolved. This CDR3 region has 13 residues. V dropped 2 bases and J dropped 7 bases, with 9 bases sitting between them. Per the germline V gene, CDR1 is LNHDA and CDR2 is SQIVND (reference sequence). Here the CDR3 DNA reads TGTGCCAGTAGTATATACCTCGGGCAGCCCCAGCATTTT. This gives the protein CASSIYLGQPQHF.

This clone showed up just once. V and J are TRBV7-2 and TRBJ2-1, with D possibly matching TRBD1 (6 bases). V dropped 5 bases and J dropped 6 bases, with 14 bases sitting between them. Per germline, CDR1 SGHTA and CDR2 FQGNSA. The CDR3 has 14 residues. This CDR3 is CASSHDRHFNEQFF. The CDR3 nucleotides read TGTGCCAGCAGCCATGACAGGCACTTCAATGAGCAGTTCTTC.

The V gene is TRBV19, the J gene TRBJ2-1; 7 positions match TRBD1. Germline CDR1 and CDR2: LNHDA and SQIVND (reference sequence). The V segment lost 5 bases and the J segment 8 bases; nucleotides outside the gene matches: 12. CDR3 length: 15 residues. Written as DNA, the CDR3 is TGTGCCAGTAGTGCAATCGACAGGGCAGGCGATGAGCAGTTCTTC. This encodes CASSAIDRAGDEQFF.

V gene TRBV6-5 combines with J gene TRBJ2-7, with 8 bases lining up with TRBD2. The CDR3 is made up of 14 amino acids. Trimming at V came to 5 bases and at J to 1 base, leaving 4 bases not matched to a gene. Per germline, CDR1 MNHEY and CDR2 SVGAGI. The CDR3 protein is CASSVRGRSYEQYF. The CDR3 DNA is TGTGCCAGCAGTGTTCGCGGGAGGTCCTACGAGCAGTACTTC.

The chain combines TRBV7-6 with TRBJ1-1, with D unresolved. CDR1 and CDR2 (germline): SGHVS, FNYEAQ. V lost 3 bases and J 0 bases, leaving 5 bases between the germline ends. The CDR3 extends over 13 amino acids. In DNA form, the CDR3 reads TGTGCCAGCAGCTTCACGGTGAACACTGAAGCTTTCTTT. Translated, it gives CASSFTVNTEAFF.

The chain employs TRBV30 and TRBJ2-7; D gene ambiguous. CDR1 and CDR2 from the germline V gene are GTSNPN and SVGIG (reference sequence). V lost 0 bases and J 2 bases, leaving 11 bases between the germline ends. The CDR3 runs 14 residues. CDR3 DNA: TGTGCCTGGAGTGTACTCGGCACAGCCTACGAGCAGTACTTC. Its translation is CAWSVLGTAYEQYF.

The V and J genes are TRBV29-1 and TRBJ2-1; the D is unclear. Trimming pared 4 bases from V and 4 bases from J, leaving 11 bases between. CDR3 length: 13 residues. The germline CDR1 and CDR2 sequences are SQVTM and ANQGSEA. The CDR3 nucleotides read TGCAGCGTTGGCACGACTGGTTACAATGAGCAGTTCTTC. It specifies CSVGTTGYNEQFF.

The chain uses TRBV15 and TRBJ2-6, with D tentatively TRBD2 (5 bases). V dropped 2 bases and J dropped 0 bases, with 11 bases sitting between them. Germline CDR1 and CDR2: LNHNV and YYDKDF (reference sequence). This CDR3 contains 17 residues. The CDR3 nucleotides read TGTGCCACCAGCAGATATGGGGAGATCTCTGGGGCCAACGTCCTGACTTTC. Protein sequence: CATSRYGEISGANVLTF.

The gene calls are TRBV11-2 and TRBJ2-7; 10 nucleotides align to TRBD2. CDR3 size: 16 residues. The ends lost 0 bases at V and 4 bases at J; junction bases unmatched: 6. Germline values: CDR1 SGHAT, CDR2 FQNNGV. CDR3 coding DNA: TGTGCCAGCAGCTTAGATGGCGGTAGCGGGGGGTACGAGCAGTACTTC. Its translation is CASSLDGGSGGYEQYF.